The entry that follows covers one T cell receptor beta chain sequence. The CDR3 runs to 14 residues. V gave up 3 bases and J gave up 5 bases, with 13 bases separating them. Germline loops: CDR1 SGHTA, CDR2 FQGNSA. This sample is drawn from a study of blood T cell repertoires in COVID-19. As for the study in general: Acute-phase and convalescent COVID-19 samples originated in the United States, Italy and Spain.

In the authors' workflow: Quantification of nucleated cells was approximated via reference gene primer amplification. Clones were read by immunoSEQ multiplex PCR, and TCRdb kept only the in-frame ones, dropping some. V, J and clone size are those of that table, while D and trimming were read from the DNA. The profile shows around 39,000 clones, 90% of them singletons. V gene TRBV7-2 combines with J gene TRBJ1-1; no reliable D call. This receptor was taken from a man between 65 and 79 years old with acute or convalescent COVID-19. Specimen: peripheral blood. The CDR3 nucleotides are TGTGCCAGCAGCTTGCTCGGGGTCAGGACTGAAGCTTTCTTT. Translating gives CASSLLGVRTEAFF.